This TCR beta chain derives from a study of T-cell reconstitution after alpha-beta-depleted transplantation in children. This CDR3 has 12 amino acids. Trimming took off 3 bases at V and 6 bases at J, with 8 bases between the two ends. This clonotype was detected ten times or more. Unique molecular identifiers tagged the TCRbeta library. TCRdb fed the PCR reads into MiXCR, producing one record per CDR3 protein. The data contain about 610,000 distinct CDR3 sequences, about 11% of them seen just once; the ten biggest clones take up about 4.2%. The V gene is TRBV12-3 or TRBV12-4, the J gene TRBJ1-2; D is ambiguous. The TCR was taken from a human donor who donated a stem cell graft to a child with acute myeloid leukemia. This specimen was PBMCs from the stem cell graft donor, taken from the stem cell graft. The CDR3 nucleotides read TGTGCCAGCAGTTTTTCGGTGGATGGCTACACCTTC. This gives the protein CASSFSVDGYTF.